The entry that follows covers one T cell receptor (beta chain) sequence. This clone was counted a few times. Its antigen target is currently unknown. No much larger clone exists at a distance of one base, and base qualities are not known. The germline V end is reduced by 5 bases and the J end by 4 bases; junction bases left unmatched: 8. CDR1 and CDR2 are drawn from the germline V gene (reference sequence): LNHDA, SQIVND. The CDR3 measures 16 amino acids from cysteine to phenylalanine. The kept DNA is CDR3 alone, 48 bases in frame from the first base. The library was made by PCR. This sample was sequenced with an Illumina HiSeq 4000. High-throughput sequencing was used to profile the TCR beta-chain CDR3 region of each patient. As for the original processing: Drawing on CDR3 differences between clinicopathological groups, the researchers built a classifier meant to tell apart patients with distant-metastatic papillary thyroid cancer. To measure repertoire diversity the researchers used the Shannon index, while the Morisita-Horn index served to gauge how similar the tumor and blood repertoires were. TCRdb reprocessing: public reads trimmed at Q25 with fastp, clones called with MiXCR, in-frame beta chains kept. Here the V and J calls rest on TCRdb's processing, not on the authors' analysis. This sample gives roughly 5,600 clones in total; 30% of them show up just once. The ten most abundant clones make up 20% of the sample.

Before undergoing thyroid surgery, none of the patients had been given any kind of treatment. The study retrospectively analysed patient clinical samples collected from about 2012 to 2018 using T-cell receptor beta sequencing. These data come from a study of metastatic and nonmetastatic thyroid tumors (TCRdb year 2020). Concerning the study at large: Repertoires were compared across peripheral blood and tumor or nodule tissue samples from malignant and benign thyroid patients. The full study reports these points: In both blood and tumor samples, TCR beta diversity was reported to be significantly higher in malignant tumors than in benign nodules.

The chain joins TRBV19 to TRBJ2-2; a stretch of 9 junction bases matches TRBD1. Material: adjacent normal tissue. This TCR was sampled from a female donor with papillary thyroid cancer or a benign thyroid nodule (not recorded which). Some clones in this sample may be carry-over from other donors' samples. The nucleotides are TGTGCCAGTAGTGCCTGGACAGGGGACATCACCGGGGAGCTGTTTTTT. Translated, it gives CASSAWTGDITGELFF. Reference TRBV19 and TRBJ2-2 proteins supply the regions before and after the CDR3; the full variable domain is: DGGITQSPKYLFRKEGQNVTLSCEQNLNHDAMYWYRQDPGQGLRLIYYSQIVNDFQKGDIAEGYSVSREKKESFPLTVTSAQKNPTAFYLCASSAWTGDITGELFFGEGSRLTVL.